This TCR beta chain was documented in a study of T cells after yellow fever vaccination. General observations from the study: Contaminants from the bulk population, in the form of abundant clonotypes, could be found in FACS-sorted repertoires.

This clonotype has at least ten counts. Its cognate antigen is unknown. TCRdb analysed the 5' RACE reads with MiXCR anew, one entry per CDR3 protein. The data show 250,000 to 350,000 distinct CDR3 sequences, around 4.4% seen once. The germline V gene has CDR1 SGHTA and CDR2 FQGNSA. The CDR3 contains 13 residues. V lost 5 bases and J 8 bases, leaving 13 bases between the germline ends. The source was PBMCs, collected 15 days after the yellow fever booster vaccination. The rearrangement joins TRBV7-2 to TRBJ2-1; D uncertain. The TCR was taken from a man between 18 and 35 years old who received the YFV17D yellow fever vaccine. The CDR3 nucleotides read TGTGCCAGCAGCCTTACCCCTAACGATGAGCAGTTCTTC. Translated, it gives CASSLTPNDEQFF. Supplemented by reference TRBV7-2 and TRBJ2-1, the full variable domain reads GAGVSQSPSNKVTEKGKDVELRCDPISGHTALYWYRQSLGQGLEFLIYFQGNSAPDKSGLPSDRFSAERTGGSVSTLTIQRTQQEDSAVYLCASSLTPNDEQFFGPGTRLTVL.